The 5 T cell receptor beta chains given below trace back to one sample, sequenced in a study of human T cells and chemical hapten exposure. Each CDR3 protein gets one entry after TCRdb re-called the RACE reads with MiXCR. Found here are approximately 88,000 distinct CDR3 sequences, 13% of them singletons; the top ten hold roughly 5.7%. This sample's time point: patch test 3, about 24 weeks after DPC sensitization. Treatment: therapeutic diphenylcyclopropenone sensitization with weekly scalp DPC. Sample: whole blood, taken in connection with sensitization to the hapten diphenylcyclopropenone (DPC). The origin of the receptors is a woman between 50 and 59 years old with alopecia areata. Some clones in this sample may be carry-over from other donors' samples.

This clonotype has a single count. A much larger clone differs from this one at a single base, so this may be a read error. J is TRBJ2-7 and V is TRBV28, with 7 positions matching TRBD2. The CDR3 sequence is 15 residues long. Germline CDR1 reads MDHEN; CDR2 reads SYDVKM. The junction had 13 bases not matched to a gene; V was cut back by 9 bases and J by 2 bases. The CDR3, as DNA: TGTGCCAGAAGCCGTTTAGCGGGCCAACCCTACGAGCAGTACTTC. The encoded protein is CARSRLAGQPYEQYF.

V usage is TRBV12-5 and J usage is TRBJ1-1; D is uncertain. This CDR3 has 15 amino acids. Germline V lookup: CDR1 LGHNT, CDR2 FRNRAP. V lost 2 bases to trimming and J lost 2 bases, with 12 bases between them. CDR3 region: CASGLRSSGNTEAFF. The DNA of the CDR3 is TGTGCTAGTGGTTTGAGATCCAGCGGAAACACTGAAGCTTTCTTT.

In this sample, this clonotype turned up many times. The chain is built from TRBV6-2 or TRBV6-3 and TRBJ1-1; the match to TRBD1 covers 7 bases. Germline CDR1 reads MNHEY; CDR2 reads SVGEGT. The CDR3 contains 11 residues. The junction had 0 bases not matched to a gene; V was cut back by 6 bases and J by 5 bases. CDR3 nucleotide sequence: TGTGCCAGCAGACAGGGGACTGAAGCTTTCTTT. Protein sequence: CASRQGTEAFF.

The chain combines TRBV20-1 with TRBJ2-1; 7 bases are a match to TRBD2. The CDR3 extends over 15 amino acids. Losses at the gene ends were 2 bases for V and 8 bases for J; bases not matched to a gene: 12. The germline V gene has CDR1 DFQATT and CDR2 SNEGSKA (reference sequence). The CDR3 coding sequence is TGCAGTGCTAGATCGACTAGCCTTAAGGTCCATGAGCAGTTCTTC. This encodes CSARSTSLKVHEQFF.

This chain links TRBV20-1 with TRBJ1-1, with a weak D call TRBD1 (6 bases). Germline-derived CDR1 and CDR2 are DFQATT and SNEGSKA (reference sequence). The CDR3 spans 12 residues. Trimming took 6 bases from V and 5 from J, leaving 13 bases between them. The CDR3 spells CSATTGGTEAFF. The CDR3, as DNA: TGCAGTGCCACGACAGGTGGGACTGAAGCTTTCTTT.